The 22 T cell receptor beta chains in this list originate from one sample, sequenced in a study of T cells in Graves' hyperthyroidism and ophthalmopathy. Amplification of TCR beta CDR3 regions was performed using RNA transcripts as template. An initial round of RT-PCR targeting the TCR CDR3 relied on the HTBI primer set. TCRdb fed the multiplex PCR reads into MiXCR, producing one record per CDR3 protein. The sample includes approximately 600,000 distinct CDR3 sequences, approximately 15% seen only once; the top ten take roughly 5.5%. The sequenced sample was blood. These TCRs come from a woman in her 30s with Graves' hyperthyroidism that later progressed to Graves' ophthalmopathy.

The J gene is TRBJ1-6, the V gene TRBV7-9; D is unresolved. Trimming shortened V by 6 bases and J by 5 bases, and 8 bases separated the two germline ends. CDR1 is SEHNR and CDR2 is FQNEAQ in the germline V gene (reference sequence). The CDR3 extends over 13 amino acids. The CDR3 loop is CASREGNNSPLHF. The CDR3 nucleotides are TGTGCCAGCAGAGAGGGAAATAATTCACCCCTCCACTTT.

This clonotype was picked up a small number of times. At one of its ends the junction is not consistent with the germline gene, which may arise from a read error. The chain is built from TRBV5-1 and TRBJ2-5; tentative D call: TRBD2 (5 bases). The CDR3 has 13 amino acids. Germline-derived CDR1 and CDR2 are SGHRS and YFSETQ. DNA of the CDR3: TGCGTCAGCAGCTTGTCAGCGGAAGAGACCCAGTACTTC. Its protein product is CVSSLSAEETQYF.

This clonotype was recorded at least ten times. At one of its ends the junction is not consistent with the germline gene, which may arise from a read error. This chain links TRBV14 with TRBJ2-7; TRBD2 is a possible D gene (5 bases). CDR3 length: 13 amino acids. CDR1 and CDR2 from the germline V gene are SGHDN and FVKESK. CDR3 amino acids: CASSEEGSYEQYF. The CDR3, as DNA: TGTGCCAGCAGCGAAGAAGGGAGCTACGAGCAGTACTTC.

In its sample, this clonotype was seen many times. The genes are TRBV5-1 and TRBJ2-1; a possible D gene is TRBD2 (6 bases). This CDR3 is built from 14 residues. V lost 0 bases to trimming and J lost 7 bases, with 11 bases between them. Germline values: CDR1 SGHRS, CDR2 YFSETQ. CDR3 bases: TGCGCCAGCAGCTTGGGGGGGACTGGTAATGAGCAGTTCTTC. This codes for CASSLGGTGNEQFF.

This clonotype was seen a few times. The chain employs TRBV5-6 and TRBJ1-6; 7 nucleotides line up with TRBD1. V was pared by 3 bases and J by 7 bases, with 4 bases of the junction left unmatched. CDR1 is SGHDT, CDR2 YYEEEE, per germline. This CDR3 spans 14 amino acids. Written as DNA, the CDR3 is TGTGCCAGCAGCTGGGGACAGAGAAATTCACCCCTCCACTTT. Translated, it gives CASSWGQRNSPLHF.

The gene calls are TRBV28 and TRBJ2-7; perhaps TRBD2 as D (5 bases). In germline, CDR1 is MDHEN, CDR2 SYDVKM. V lost 7 bases and J 3 bases, leaving 10 bases between the germline ends. The CDR3 runs 12 residues. This CDR3 is CASKSGDYEQYF. CDR3 DNA sequence: TGTGCCAGCAAGAGCGGAGACTACGAGCAGTACTTC. Combining the CDR3 with reference TRBV28 and TRBJ2-7 gives the whole variable domain DVKVTQSSRYLVKRTGEKVFLECVQDMDHENMFWYRQDPGLGLRLIYFSYDVKMKEKGDIPEGYSVSREKKERFSLILESASTNQTSMYLCASKSGDYEQYFGPGTRLTVT.

This clonotype has at least ten counts. The chain has TRBV10-1 and TRBJ2-7; 9 bases line up with TRBD1. The trim removed 3 bases at V and 7 bases at J, leaving 10 bases unmatched. There are 15 residues in the CDR3. Looked up from germline, CDR1 is WNHNN and CDR2 is SYGVQD (reference sequence). CDR3 sequence reads: CASSDSTGGLKEQYF. CDR3 DNA sequence: TGCGCCAGCAGTGATTCGACAGGGGGATTGAAAGAGCAGTACTTC.

Points on this clonotype: This likely comes from a read error, as the CDR3 has no conserved phenylalanine or tryptophan at its end. CDR3 region: CASSLRQTQETQYV. For the CDR3, the DNA is TGTGCCAGCAGCTTAAGGCAGACCCAAGAGACCCAGTACGTC. The chain employs TRBV7-9 and TRBJ2-5, with D unclear. The CDR3 extends over 14 amino acids. The germline V and J ends were trimmed by 2 bases and 1 base, with 8 bases remaining between them. Germline V gene sequence: CDR1 SEHNR, CDR2 FQNEAQ (reference sequence).

This clonotype has ten or more counts. The V gene is TRBV29-1, the J gene TRBJ1-2; 10 bases fit TRBD1. V lost 6 bases to trimming and J lost 5 bases; unmatched junction nucleotides: 12. The germline V gene encodes CDR1 SQVTM and CDR2 ANQGSEA. This CDR3 has 15 amino acids. This chain's CDR3 is CSVAGTGDQGYGYTF. CDR3 DNA: TGCAGCGTAGCCGGGACAGGGGATCAGGGGTATGGCTACACCTTC.

This clonotype was counted ten times or more. The chain combines TRBV3-1 with TRBJ2-7, with 7 bases that match TRBD1. Germline V lookup: CDR1 LGHDT, CDR2 YNNKEL (reference sequence). The CDR3 is 13 residues long. V was pared by 1 base and J by 6 bases, with 3 bases of the junction left unmatched. Here the CDR3 reads CASSQVRDSEQYF. CDR3 bases: TGTGCCAGCAGCCAAGTTCGGGACAGCGAGCAGTACTTC.

J is TRBJ1-5 and V is TRBV3-1; no clear D gene. V was cut by 0 bases and J by 0 bases, with 9 bases left in between. The germline V gene has CDR1 LGHDT and CDR2 YNNKEL (reference sequence). CDR3 length equals 16 residues. The CDR3 sequence: CASSQDWSASNQPQHF. The DNA of the CDR3 is TGTGCCAGCAGCCAAGATTGGTCAGCTAGCAATCAGCCCCAGCATTTT. Combining the CDR3 with reference TRBV3-1 and TRBJ1-5 gives the whole variable domain DTAVSQTPKYLVTQMGNDKSIKCEQNLGHDTMYWYKQDSKKFLKIMFSYNNKELIINETVPNRFSPKSPDKAHLNLHINSLELGDSAVYFCASSQDWSASNQPQHFGDGTRLSIL.

This clonotype has only a few counts. This rearrangement joins TRBV20-1 to TRBJ1-1; weak D call: TRBD1 (6 bases). V was clipped by 6 bases and J by 0 bases, with 11 bases between them. Germline V gene sequence: CDR1 DFQATT, CDR2 SNEGSKA (reference sequence). The CDR3 extends over 13 amino acids. The chain's CDR3 is CSAPRDMNTEAFF. In nucleotides, the CDR3 is TGCAGTGCCCCCAGGGACATGAACACTGAAGCTTTCTTT.

This clonotype was observed a few times. The chain has TRBV6-2 or TRBV6-3 and TRBJ2-4, with 12 nucleotides matching TRBD1. The CDR3 contains 15 residues. Per the germline V gene, CDR1 is MNHEY and CDR2 is SVGEGT. With 2 bases clipped from V and 14 bases from J, the junction kept 10 bases outside the gene matches. The CDR3 sequence is CASSYTPGQGASKYF. CDR3 coding DNA: TGTGCCAGCAGTTACACTCCGGGACAGGGGGCCTCGAAGTACTTC.

This clonotype was seen more than once but under ten times. This chain links TRBV30 with TRBJ1-2; D not certain. Germline values: CDR1 GTSNPN, CDR2 SVGIG (reference sequence). Trimming took 0 bases from V and 2 from J, leaving 10 bases between them. The CDR3 contains 14 residues. This CDR3 reads CAWSVSPGNYGYTF. DNA for the CDR3: TGTGCCTGGAGTGTATCCCCCGGGAACTATGGCTACACCTTC.

This clonotype showed up many times. CDR3 loop: CASSSPIDRNEQFF. CDR3 DNA sequence: TGTGCCAGCAGTTCCCCGATTGATCGCAATGAGCAGTTCTTC. The rearrangement uses TRBV11-3 and TRBJ2-1; D gene uncertain. V was cut by 6 bases and J by 6 bases, with 15 bases left in between. Germline V gene lookup returns CDR1 SGHNT and CDR2 YENEEA. This CDR3 has 14 residues.

On this clonotype itself: It may be a read error: a sequence one base away is much more abundant. The rearrangement joins TRBV20-1 to TRBJ2-5, with a possible D match to TRBD2 (6 bases). The germline V gene encodes CDR1 DFQATT and CDR2 SNEGSKA (reference sequence). The CDR3 covers 14 residues. CDR3 sequence (DNA): TGCAGTGAAATAGGGCAAATCCGACGGGAGACCGAGTACTTC. It specifies CSEIGQIRRETEYF.

The rearrangement uses TRBV30 and TRBJ1-1; D is perhaps TRBD1 (6 bases). CDR3 length: 12 amino acids. Germline CDR1 reads GTSNPN; CDR2 reads SVGIG (reference sequence). Trimming took off 7 bases at V and 5 bases at J, with 14 bases between the two ends. The CDR3 sequence is CASRGGRTEAFF. The CDR3 DNA reads TGTGCCTCGAGGGGGGGTCGAACTGAAGCTTTCTTT.

This clonotype was detected many times. The chain is built from TRBV7-2 and TRBJ1-5, with D maybe TRBD1 (6 bases). V lost 5 bases and J lost 5, with 16 bases in between. The CDR3 loop spans 15 amino acids. CDR1 SGHTA and CDR2 FQGNSA come from the germline V gene. This CDR3 is CASSADGTFHQPQHF. The CDR3 bases are TGTGCCAGCAGCGCAGACGGGACATTCCATCAGCCCCAGCATTTT.

This clonotype was observed at least ten times. The CDR3 loop is CAWSRGGAGSYEQYF. The CDR3 DNA reads as TGTGCCTGGAGTCGCGGGGGCGCCGGGTCCTACGAGCAGTACTTC. This chain uses TRBV30 with TRBJ2-7, with TRBD2 as a possible D gene (7 bases). The CDR3 is 15 residues long. Germline values: CDR1 GTSNPN, CDR2 SVGIG (reference sequence). The ends were cut back, 2 bases at V and 1 base at J, with 15 bases in the middle.

This clonotype was seen repeatedly, ten times or more. The rearrangement uses TRBV20-1 and TRBJ1-5; 8 bases agree with TRBD1. The germline V gene encodes CDR1 DFQATT and CDR2 SNEGSKA (reference sequence). The junction had 6 bases not matched to a gene; V was cut back by 6 bases and J by 2 bases. The CDR3 spans 14 residues. CDR3 protein: CSAPGQGGNQPQHF. For the CDR3, the DNA is TGCAGTGCCCCCGGACAGGGAGGCAATCAGCCCCAGCATTTT.

This clonotype occurred many times. The chain is built from TRBV27 and TRBJ1-2; maybe TRBD1 (6 bases). CDR1 and CDR2 (germline): MNHEY, SMNVEV (reference sequence). The CDR3 has 14 residues. Trimming stripped 5 bases from V and 4 bases from J, with 14 bases between. In nucleotides, the CDR3 is TGTGCCAGCAGTCAGAACAGGGACGTCTATGGCTACACCTTC. Translating gives CASSQNRDVYGYTF.

In regard to this clonotype: The junction departs from the called germline gene at one end, perhaps through a read error. The gene calls are TRBV20-1 and TRBJ2-7, with D perhaps TRBD1 (6 bases). This CDR3 has 13 residues. CDR1 is DFQATT, CDR2 SNEGSKA, per germline (reference sequence). The CDR3 loop reads CSANSGESCEQYF. The CDR3 nucleotides are TGCAGTGCCAATTCAGGGGAGTCCTGCGAGCAGTACTTC.